This entry lists 10 T cell receptor beta chains sequenced from one sample in a study of OX40 agonist ivuxolimab in advanced cancers. The method was immunoSEQ multiplex PCR; TCRdb's version includes in-frame clones alone and lacks a portion of them. This table has approximately 56,000 clones, about 90% appearing once. The material was CD4+ or CD8+ T cells sorted from blood, obtained in a trial of the OX40 agonist ivuxolimab. The source is an adult with an advanced solid tumor such as melanoma, head and neck, liver or kidney cancer.

This rearrangement joins TRBV5-1 to TRBJ2-1; D call uncertain. Germline V gene data show CDR1 as SGHRS and CDR2 as YFSETQ. V gave up 4 bases and J gave up 10 bases, with 21 bases separating them. The CDR3 has 15 residues. The CDR3 loop is CASSPVLTLGLEQFF. For the CDR3, the DNA is TGCGCCAGCAGCCCGGTGCTGACTTTAGGTTTGGAGCAGTTCTTC.

The sample holds one count of this clone. The chain carries TRBV28 and TRBJ1-6; TRBD1 matches at 11 bases. Germline CDR1 MDHEN, CDR2 SYDVKM. The CDR3 has 18 residues. V shed 5 bases and J 0 bases; nucleotides not matched to a gene: 6. The CDR3 DNA follows: TGTGCCAGCAGTCCAGGACAGGGGGCAGGCTCCTATAATTCACCCCTCCACTTT. As protein: CASSPGQGAGSYNSPLHF.

The CDR3, as DNA: TGTGCCAGCAGCCCTACCAGTACGAACGGGGAGCTGTTTTTT. It specifies CASSPTSTNGELFF. This chain links TRBV2 with TRBJ2-2; no reliable D call. Germline V gives CDR1 SNHLY, CDR2 FYNNEI. Deletions cut 6 bases from V and 7 bases from J, with 15 bases between. The CDR3 spans 14 residues.

The J gene is TRBJ2-7, the V gene TRBV29-1; 7 nucleotides match TRBD1. Germline V CDR1 and CDR2: SQVTM, ANQGSEA. This CDR3 has 14 amino acids. Trimming removed 5 bases from V and 4 bases from J; junction bases left unmatched: 11. CDR3 DNA: TGCAGCGTTTTAGGACAGGATGAAAAATACGAGCAGTACTTC. This translates into CSVLGQDEKYEQYF.

This rearrangement joins TRBV7-2 to TRBJ2-2, with D hard to call. The CDR3 contains 13 residues. Trimming removed 5 bases from V and 4 bases from J, with 8 bases in between. Germline V gene sequence: CDR1 SGHTA, CDR2 FQGNSA. The chain's CDR3 is CASSPQITGELFF. DNA of the CDR3: TGTGCCAGCAGCCCTCAAATCACCGGGGAGCTGTTTTTT. Full variable domain (rest looked up from reference TRBV7-2 and TRBJ2-2): GAGVSQSPSNKVTEKGKDVELRCDPISGHTALYWYRQSLGQGLEFLIYFQGNSAPDKSGLPSDRFSAERTGGSVSTLTIQRTQQEDSAVYLCASSPQITGELFFGEGSRLTVL.

By share, this clone ranks as medium-sized. V usage is TRBV19 and J usage is TRBJ1-3; no firm D call. The V and J ends lost 5 bases and 0 bases respectively, with 17 bases between them. The CDR3 covers 17 residues. Per the germline V gene, CDR1 is LNHDA and CDR2 is SQIVND (reference sequence). The CDR3 DNA reads TGTGCCAGTAGTCGTACAGCCCGAGGGATCTCTGGAAACACCATATATTTT. It yields the protein CASSRTARGISGNTIYF.

Worth noting for this clone: This sample also contains other DNA sequences that code for the same CDR3. The chain's CDR3 is CAWSVGGNQPQHF. CDR3 nucleotide sequence: TGTGCCTGGAGTGTGGGCGGGAATCAGCCCCAGCATTTT. The chain is built from TRBV30 and TRBJ1-5; D not resolved. Per the germline V gene, CDR1 is GTSNPN and CDR2 is SVGIG (reference sequence). The length of the CDR3 is 13 residues. The V and J ends lost 0 bases and 4 bases respectively, with 7 bases between them.

The chain has TRBV27 and TRBJ2-2; D is possibly TRBD1 (6 bases). Deletions cut 8 bases from V and 3 bases from J, with 19 bases between. The CDR3 extends over 16 amino acids. The V gene's germline CDR1 is MNHEY and CDR2 SMNVEV (reference sequence). The CDR3 is CASRARTADDTGELFF. Here the CDR3 DNA reads TGTGCCAGCCGGGCTCGGACAGCCGATGACACCGGGGAGCTGTTTTTT.

This clone was detected a few times. The J gene is TRBJ1-2, the V gene TRBV11-3, with 10 bases lining up with TRBD1. Germline-derived CDR1 and CDR2 are SGHNT and YENEEA. This CDR3 contains 14 residues. J lost 6 bases, V lost 4 bases, and 5 bases had no gene match. The CDR3 region has the DNA TGTGCCAGCAGCTCGGACAGGGGGATAAATGGCTACACCTTC. Protein: CASSSDRGINGYTF.

This sequence joins TRBV6-5 and TRBJ1-5; 7 nucleotides match TRBD1. Germline loops: CDR1 MNHEY, CDR2 SVGAGI. V dropped 6 bases and J dropped 5; count of bases not matched to a gene: 7. The CDR3 consists of 14 residues. The CDR3 nucleotides are TGTGCCAGCAGCTCCAGGGGGTTGGATCAGCCCCAGCATTTT. Its translation is CASSSRGLDQPQHF.